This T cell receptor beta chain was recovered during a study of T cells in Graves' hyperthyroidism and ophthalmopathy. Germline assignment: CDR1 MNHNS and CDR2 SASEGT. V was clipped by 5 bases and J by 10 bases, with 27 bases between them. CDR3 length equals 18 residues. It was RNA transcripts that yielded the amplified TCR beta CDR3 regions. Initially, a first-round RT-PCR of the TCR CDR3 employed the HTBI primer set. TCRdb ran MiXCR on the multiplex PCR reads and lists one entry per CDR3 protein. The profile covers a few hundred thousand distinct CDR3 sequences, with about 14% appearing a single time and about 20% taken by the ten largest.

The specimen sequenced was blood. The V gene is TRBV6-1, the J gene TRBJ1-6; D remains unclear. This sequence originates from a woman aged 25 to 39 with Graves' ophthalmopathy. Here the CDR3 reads CASSSWGLKGSFDSPLHF. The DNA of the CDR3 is TGTGCCAGCAGTAGCTGGGGTTTAAAGGGCTCGTTTGACTCACCCCTCCACTTT.